The entry that follows covers one T cell receptor beta chain sequence. The data were obtained in a study of blood T cell repertoires in COVID-19. On the study more broadly: The United States, Italy and Spain provided the acute and convalescent COVID-19 samples. T cells, B-cell-depleted T cells, or PBMCs supplied cDNA or gDNA.

Germline values: CDR1 LNHDA, CDR2 SQIVND (reference sequence). The CDR3 runs 17 residues. The junction had 8 bases not matched to a gene; V was cut back by 3 bases and J by 0 bases. The method was immunoSEQ multiplex PCR; TCRdb's version includes in-frame clones alone and lacks a portion of them. The sample records hundreds of thousands of clones, 82% being singletons. This receptor was obtained from a woman aged 55-70 years with active or convalescent COVID-19. Sequencing was done on a sample of peripheral blood. The J gene is TRBJ1-2, the V gene TRBV19, with 9 nucleotides matching TRBD1. The CDR3: CASSMNRQGGPNYGYTF. DNA of the CDR3: TGTGCCAGTAGTATGAACCGACAGGGGGGGCCTAACTATGGCTACACCTTC.